Included here is one T cell receptor (beta chain) sequence, with context. Antigen unknown. This sample is part of a study of cytomegalovirus exposure and HLA in healthy donors. Broader study findings: The study labeled fewer than 200 TCR beta chains cytomegalovirus-associated.

Sequencing used immunoSEQ multiplex PCR; TCRdb keeps in-frame clones, though not all of them. The table records 150,000 to 200,000 clones, roughly nine tenths of them present only once. Per the germline V gene, CDR1 is SGHNT and CDR2 is YYREEE (reference sequence). Between the trimmed V and J ends, which lost 4 bases and 2 bases, there was a span of 13 bases. This CDR3 has 14 residues. This TCR derives from a woman in her thirties in good health and CMV-seronegative. Sequenced sample: PBMCs. V gene TRBV5-4 combines with J gene TRBJ2-7; D gene unclear. The CDR3 is CASSPLSATYEQYF. The CDR3, as DNA: TGTGCCAGCAGCCCCCTATCCGCTACCTACGAGCAGTACTTC.